Each of the 8 T cell receptor beta chains below was sequenced from the same sample in a study of cytomegalovirus exposure and HLA in healthy donors. The PCR ran on 60 Vbeta and 13 Jbeta primers. Repertoires were generated with immunoSEQ multiplex PCR, while TCRdb's copy carries only in-frame clones and drops some. The repertoire holds 68,000 or so clones, around 80% seen once, with about 4.5% in the top ten. The sequenced material came from PBMCs. The source of these receptors is a woman aged 25-40 years in good health and CMV-seronegative.

This rearrangement joins TRBV13 to TRBJ1-4; 7 bases align to TRBD1. The CDR3 contains 15 residues. The V segment lost 4 bases and the J segment 8 bases; nucleotides outside the gene matches: 10. The germline gives CDR1 PRHDT, CDR2 FYEKMQ (reference sequence). CDR3 residues: CASSWGTARTEKLFF. CDR3 DNA: TGTGCCAGCAGCTGGGGGACAGCGAGAACCGAAAAACTGTTTTTT.

The chain links TRBV2 to TRBJ2-2; 9 nucleotides line up with TRBD2. The germline V gene has CDR1 SNHLY and CDR2 FYNNEI. CDR3 size: 16 residues. The V and J ends lost 11 bases and 6 bases, in that order; junction bases with no gene match: 16. Here the CDR3 reads CAWGALAGLKAGELFF. CDR3 DNA: TGTGCCTGGGGGGCGCTAGCGGGGTTAAAGGCCGGGGAGCTGTTTTTT.

This clone was found once. V is TRBV9 and J is TRBJ1-2, with D tentatively TRBD1 (6 bases). V gave up 0 bases and J gave up 4 bases, with 13 bases separating them. CDR1 is SGDLS, CDR2 YYNGEE, per germline. This CDR3 contains 15 residues. The CDR3 bases are TGTGCCAGCAGCGTAGTGTCACAGGGTTCCTATGGCTACACCTTC. It codes for CASSVVSQGSYGYTF.

The gene calls are TRBV2 and TRBJ1-1, with D tentatively TRBD1 (5 bases). CDR3 length: 17 amino acids. Trimming pared 0 bases from V and 1 base from J, leaving 15 bases between. Germline V lookup: CDR1 SNHLY, CDR2 FYNNEI. The CDR3, as DNA: TGTGCCAGCAGTGAAGCGGGACTGAGGCAGACGAACACTGAAGCTTTCTTT. Translating it yields CASSEAGLRQTNTEAFF. The entire variable domain, with the rest obtained from reference TRBV2 and TRBJ1-1, is as follows: EPEVTQTPSHQVTQMGQEVILRCVPISNHLYFYWYRQILGQKVEFLVSFYNNEISEKSEIFDDQFSVERPDGSNFTLKIRSTKLEDSAMYFCASSEAGLRQTNTEAFFGQGTRLTVV.

V gene TRBV6-6 combines with J gene TRBJ1-5; a possible D gene is TRBD1 (5 bases). Per germline, CDR1 MNHNY and CDR2 SVGAGI (reference sequence). The CDR3 contains 16 residues. V gave up 2 bases and J gave up 1 base, with 12 bases separating them. Here the CDR3 DNA reads TGTGCCAGCAGTTACCCCCAAGACAGAAGCAATCAGCCCCAGCATTTT. It translates to CASSYPQDRSNQPQHF.

This chain joins TRBV7-3 and TRBJ2-5; tentative D call: TRBD2 (5 bases). The V end was cut by 0 bases, the J end by 3 bases, with 8 bases between. This CDR3 is 14 amino acids long. Germline V gene data show CDR1 as SGHTA and CDR2 as FQGTGA. The CDR3 DNA is TGTGCCAGCAGCTTAACGTCGGGGAAAGAGACCCAGTACTTC. It yields the protein CASSLTSGKETQYF.

The V and J genes are TRBV9 and TRBJ1-2, with 8 positions matching TRBD1. In germline, CDR1 is SGDLS, CDR2 YYNGEE. The CDR3 runs to 18 residues. J lost 2 bases, V lost 3 bases, and 15 bases had no gene match. CDR3 amino acids: CASSAYRDRTHGNYGYTF. In nucleotides, the CDR3 is TGTGCCAGCAGCGCCTACCGGGACAGGACCCATGGGAACTATGGCTACACCTTC.

This chain joins TRBV15 and TRBJ2-5, with D possibly TRBD1 on 6 matching bases. There are 15 residues in the CDR3. The germline V gene encodes CDR1 LNHNV and CDR2 YYDKDF (reference sequence). Trimming removed 1 base from V and 4 bases from J, with 13 bases in between. Here the CDR3 reads CATSRAPGVVETQYF. The CDR3 nucleotides read TGTGCCACCAGCAGAGCCCCAGGGGTGGTAGAGACCCAGTACTTC.